Listed below are T cell receptor beta chains from one sample, sequenced in a study of radiation and T cells in renal cell carcinoma. The data were produced by immunoSEQ multiplex PCR, yet TCRdb's version contains in-frame clones alone and is incomplete. Among 60,000 or so clones, over 60% were seen once, and the ten largest hold 6.5% to 7.5%. The input for sequencing was blood, taken from a patient whose treatment included radiotherapy and nephrectomy. All receptors derive from a man aged 55 to 69 with renal cell carcinoma. The CDR3 runs from the conserved cysteine through the conserved F or W. Fields, in order: D gene, clone size, J gene, V gene, CDR3 protein, CDR3 DNA. D genes are given only for firm matches. Expanded clones get a size class; other rows say once, few or many, or leave the size out.

D gene: -
clone size: -
J gene: TRBJ2-7
V gene: TRBV5-6
CDR3 protein: CASSLGGGTYEQYF
CDR3 DNA: TGTGCCAGCAGCTTGGGTGGGGGTACCTACGAGCAGTACTTC

D gene: -
clone size: -
J gene: TRBJ2-7
V gene: TRBV15
CDR3 protein: CATSRDRGRYEQYF
CDR3 DNA: TGTGCCACCAGCAGAGACAGGGGCAGATACGAGCAGTACTTC

D gene: -
clone size: few
J gene: TRBJ2-5
V gene: TRBV5-1
CDR3 protein: CASSLVGGAQETQYF
CDR3 DNA: TGCGCCAGCAGCTTGGTAGGGGGGGCTCAAGAGACCCAGTACTTC

D gene: TRBD1
clone size: -
J gene: TRBJ1-2
V gene: TRBV27
CDR3 protein: CASSSGQVLGGALGYTF
CDR3 DNA: TGTGCCAGCAGTTCAGGACAGGTACTTGGTGGGGCCTTGGGCTACACCTTC

D gene: TRBD1
clone size: -
J gene: TRBJ1-2
V gene: TRBV11-2
CDR3 protein: CASSLETGYGYTF
CDR3 DNA: TGTGCCAGCAGCTTAGAGACAGGGTATGGCTACACCTTC

D gene: -
clone size: -
J gene: TRBJ2-5
V gene: TRBV9
CDR3 protein: CASSVGGRISRETQYF
CDR3 DNA: TGTGCCAGCAGCGTAGGGGGTCGTATTTCCCGGGAGACCCAGTACTTC

D gene: TRBD2
clone size: -
J gene: TRBJ2-1
V gene: TRBV27
CDR3 protein: CASSFGLAGLNEQFF
CDR3 DNA: TGTGCCAGCAGTTTTGGACTAGCGGGACTCAATGAGCAGTTCTTC

D gene: TRBD1
clone size: -
J gene: TRBJ2-1
V gene: TRBV7-3
CDR3 protein: CASSSRQGANNEQFF
CDR3 DNA: TGTGCCAGCAGCTCTCGACAGGGGGCCAACAATGAGCAGTTCTTC

D gene: -
clone size: -
J gene: TRBJ2-2
V gene: TRBV18
CDR3 protein: CASSPGHGNTGELFF
CDR3 DNA: TGTGCCAGCTCACCAGGGCACGGAAACACCGGGGAGCTGTTTTTT

D gene: -
clone size: -
J gene: TRBJ2-1
V gene: TRBV18
CDR3 protein: CASSPRDFNEQFF
CDR3 DNA: TGTGCCAGCTCACCCCGAGACTTCAATGAGCAGTTCTTC

D gene: -
clone size: -
J gene: TRBJ1-1
V gene: TRBV25-1
CDR3 protein: CASSYPGTVNTEAFF
CDR3 DNA: TGTGCCAGTAGTTATCCCGGGACCGTGAACACTGAAGCTTTCTTT

D gene: -
clone size: once
J gene: TRBJ2-1
V gene: TRBV11-3
CDR3 protein: CASSLGGSYNEQFF
CDR3 DNA: TGTGCCAGCAGCTTGGGCGGCAGCTACAATGAGCAGTTCTTC

D gene: TRBD2
clone size: -
J gene: TRBJ2-1
V gene: TRBV28
CDR3 protein: CASSLIAGSYNEQFF
CDR3 DNA: TGTGCCAGCAGTTTAATAGCGGGCTCCTACAATGAGCAGTTCTTC

D gene: -
clone size: -
J gene: TRBJ1-3
V gene: TRBV30
CDR3 protein: CAWRNGPGNTIYF
CDR3 DNA: TGTGCCTGGAGGAACGGGCCTGGAAACACCATATATTTT